This T cell receptor beta chain was profiled in a study of T cell changes during pregnancy in multiple sclerosis. From germline, CDR1 is SGHVS and CDR2 FNYEAQ. The trim removed 2 bases at V and 7 bases at J, leaving 8 bases unmatched. The CDR3 length is 16 residues. TCRdb keeps only in-frame clones here, not all; method: immunoSEQ multiplex PCR. The sample includes 45,000 to 60,000 clones, about 92% of them seen just once. The sequence derives from a female donor with multiple sclerosis, enrolled in a pregnancy study. The J gene is TRBJ1-4, the V gene TRBV7-6, with 9 bases matching TRBD1. This sample comprised peripheral blood, obtained in the second trimester of pregnancy. CDR3 DNA: TGTGCCAGCAGCTTACAACAGGGGGCGAGTGGTGAAAAACTGTTTTTT. Translated, it gives CASSLQQGASGEKLFF.